The present T cell receptor (beta chain) was sequenced within a study of blood T cell repertoires in COVID-19. Study summary: In each case, the material was cDNA or gDNA derived from T cells, B-cell-depleted T cells, or PBMCs.

Original data processing: Amplification with reference gene primers provided the estimates of nucleated cell counts. Profiling relied on immunoSEQ multiplex PCR, and the TCRdb table lists in-frame clones only, not all of them. The V and J calls and clone size are taken from that table; D and trimming were inferred from the DNA. This sample has tens of thousands of clones; approximately 90% occur once, and the top ten carry almost 6.5%. Germline V gene sequence: CDR1 SEHNR, CDR2 FQNEAQ (reference sequence). The CDR3 spans 14 residues. V dropped 6 bases and J dropped 2 bases, with 12 bases sitting between them.

Sequenced material: peripheral blood. The origin of this receptor is a woman between 45 and 60 years old with acute or convalescent COVID-19. The V and J genes are TRBV7-9 and TRBJ2-3; the D gene is possibly TRBD2 (7 bases). The CDR3 DNA reads as TGTGCCAGCAGGTCCGGGGGGCTCACAGATACGCAGTATTTT. This codes for CASRSGGLTDTQYF.